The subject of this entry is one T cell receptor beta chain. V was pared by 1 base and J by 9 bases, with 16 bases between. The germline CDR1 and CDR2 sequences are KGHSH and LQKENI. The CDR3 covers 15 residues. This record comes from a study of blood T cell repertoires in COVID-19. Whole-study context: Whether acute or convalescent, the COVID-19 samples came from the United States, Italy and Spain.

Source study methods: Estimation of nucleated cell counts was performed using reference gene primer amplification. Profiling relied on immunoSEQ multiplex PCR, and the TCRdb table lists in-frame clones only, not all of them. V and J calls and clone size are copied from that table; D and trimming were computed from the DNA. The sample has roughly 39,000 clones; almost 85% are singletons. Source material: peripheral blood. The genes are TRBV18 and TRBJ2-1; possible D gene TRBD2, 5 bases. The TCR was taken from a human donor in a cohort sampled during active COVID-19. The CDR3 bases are TGTGCCAGCTCACCACGGAGCGGCGGTCGGGGTGAGCAGTTCTTC. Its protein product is CASSPRSGGRGEQFF.